This T cell receptor (beta chain) was captured by sequencing in a study of cytomegalovirus exposure and HLA in healthy donors. Study-wide results and limits: The authors confirmed in vitro that a few CMV-associated chains were specific for CMV antigens.

Per the germline V gene, CDR1 is MNHNY and CDR2 is SVGAGI (reference sequence). The germline V and J ends were trimmed by 3 bases and 2 bases, with 15 bases remaining between them. CDR3 length equals 16 residues. Concerning this clone itself: The antigen is undetermined.

Profiling relied on immunoSEQ multiplex PCR, and the TCRdb table lists in-frame clones only, not all of them. The sample shows about 200,000 clones, roughly 86% of them seen only once. Sequenced material: PBMCs. The genes are TRBV6-6 and TRBJ2-3; D perhaps matches TRBD2 (6 bases). The receptor's source is a woman aged 18-30 years in good health and CMV-seronegative. The CDR3 nucleotides read TGTGCCAGCAGTTATAGGAGCGGGCTTGACACAGATACGCAGTATTTT. This encodes CASSYRSGLDTDTQYF.